This TCR beta chain was sequenced for a study of OX40 agonist ivuxolimab in advanced cancers. The protocol was immunoSEQ multiplex PCR, while the TCRdb copy is restricted to in-frame clones and leaves out a portion. The sample includes more than 45,000 clones, 70% to 90% of them seen just once. Trimming stripped 2 bases from V and 1 base from J, with 15 bases between. This CDR3 has 17 residues. In germline, CDR1 is LNHDA, CDR2 SQIVND (reference sequence). The source material was CD4+ or CD8+ T cells sorted from blood, sampled in a trial of the OX40 agonist ivuxolimab. This chain links TRBV19 with TRBJ1-5, with D tentatively TRBD1 (6 bases). This sequence originates from an adult with an advanced solid tumor such as melanoma, head and neck, liver or kidney cancer. CDR3: CASSIPRDTKSNQPQHF. The CDR3 nucleotides read TGTGCCAGTAGTATACCCCGGGACACCAAAAGCAATCAGCCCCAGCATTTT.